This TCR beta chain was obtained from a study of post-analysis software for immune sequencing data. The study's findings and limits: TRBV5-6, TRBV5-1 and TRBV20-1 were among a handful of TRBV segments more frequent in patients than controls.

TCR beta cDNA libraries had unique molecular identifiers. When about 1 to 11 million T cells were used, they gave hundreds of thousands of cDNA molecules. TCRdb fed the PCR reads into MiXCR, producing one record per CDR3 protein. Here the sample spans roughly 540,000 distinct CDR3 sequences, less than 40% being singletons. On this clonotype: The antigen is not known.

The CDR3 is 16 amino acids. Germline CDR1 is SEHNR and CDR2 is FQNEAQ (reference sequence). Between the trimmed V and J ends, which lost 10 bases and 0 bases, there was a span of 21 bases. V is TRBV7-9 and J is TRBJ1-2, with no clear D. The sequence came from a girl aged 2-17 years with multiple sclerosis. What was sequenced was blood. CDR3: CAILGSQQTTNYGYTF. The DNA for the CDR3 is TGTGCCATCCTTGGCAGCCAACAAACTACTAACTATGGCTACACCTTC.